These T cell receptor beta chains were read from a single sample in a study of post-analysis software for immune sequencing data. Via MiXCR, TCRdb re-called the PCR reads, giving one row per CDR3 protein. The sample yields about 460,000 distinct CDR3 sequences, approximately 46% seen once. The sequencing sample was made of blood. The receptors shown here come from a girl under 18 with multiple sclerosis. The CDR3 runs from the conserved cysteine through the conserved F or W. A D gene is named only where the DNA matches it firmly. Size is omitted from some rows. Given values are once, few, many or a class for expanded clones.

abundance	d_gene	j_gene	v_gene	CDR3nt	CDR3aa
NA	TRBD1	TRBJ2-5	TRBV27	TGTACCAGCAGCCCCGGGACAGGGTGGGGGGAGACCCAGTACTTC	CTSSPGTGWGETQYF
few	NA	TRBJ2-4	TRBV7-2	TGTGCCAGCAGCGCCGGGGGAAACATTCAGTACTTC	CASSAGGNIQYF
few	TRBD2	TRBJ2-7	TRBV29-1	TGCAGCGTTCGAGGGAGCGGGAGTGGCTACGAGCAGTACTTC	CSVRGSGSGYEQYF
NA	NA	TRBJ2-7	TRBV6-6	TGTGCCAGCAGTCACCGGGGACTCCCCTACGAGCAGTACTTC	CASSHRGLPYEQYF
few	NA	TRBJ2-3	TRBV7-3	TGTGCCAGCAGCCCATCCAGGGGCAGCACAGATACGCAGTATTTT	CASSPSRGSTDTQYF
NA	TRBD2	TRBJ2-1	TRBV9	TGTGCCAGCAGCGGGACTAGCGGTCTTAGCTCCTACAATGAGCAGTTCTTC	CASSGTSGLSSYNEQFF
NA	NA	TRBJ2-7	TRBV28	TGTGCCAGCAGTTTATTCATACCGGACATAGGAGGCGAGCAGTACTTC	CASSLFIPDIGGEQYF
NA	NA	TRBJ1-4	TRBV12-3/TRBV12-4	TGTGCCAGCAGTAGCCCCCCCGGGGGACTGTTTTTT	CASSSPPGGLFF
NA	TRBD1	TRBJ2-7	TRBV12-3/TRBV12-4	TGTGCCAGCACCACTCTCCGAGGACAGGGGTTCTACGAGCAGTACTTC	CASTTLRGQGFYEQYF
few	NA	TRBJ2-3	TRBV6-5	TGTGCCAGCAGTTACTGGCGGTGGGGGGTTGATGGCGCGGATACGCAGTATTTT	CASSYWRWGVDGADTQYF
NA	NA	TRBJ2-3	TRBV24-1	TGTGCCACCAGTGAATCTTGGCAGAGCGTGGCAGATACGCAGTATTTT	CATSESWQSVADTQYF
NA	NA	TRBJ2-3	TRBV11-2	TGTGCCTGCAGCTTAAACAGACCGGGGAGCACAGATACGCAGTATTTT	CACSLNRPGSTDTQYF
few	NA	TRBJ2-3	TRBV5-1	TGCGCCAGCAGCTGGCCAGGGTCAGATACGCAGTATTTT	CASSWPGSDTQYF
NA	NA	TRBJ2-1	TRBV6-2/TRBV6-3	TGTGCCAGCAGTTACTCCTTTGAGGACGATTACAATGAGCAGTTCTTC	CASSYSFEDDYNEQFF
NA	NA	TRBJ1-2	TRBV20-1	TGCAGTGCTAGAGATTGGACGACTAACTATGGCTACACCTTC	CSARDWTTNYGYTF
once	NA	TRBJ2-5	TRBV20-1	TGCAGTGCTAATACCTTCATAGGTGGGGAGACCCAGTACTTC	CSANTFIGGETQYF
NA	TRBD1	TRBJ2-3	TRBV7-2	TGTGCCAGCACACTTGACAGGGGTCCAGATACGCAGTATTTT	CASTLDRGPDTQYF
NA	NA	TRBJ2-4	TRBV9	TGTGCCAGCAGCGTAGCGGGGCAGGGTGGACAAAACATTCAGTACTTC	CASSVAGQGGQNIQYF
once	NA	TRBJ2-7	TRBV7-3	TGTGCCAGCAGCCTAGGGACGGTCCCCTACGAGCAGTACTTC	CASSLGTVPYEQYF
few	NA	TRBJ2-7	TRBV5-6	TGTGCCAGCAGCTTGCAGAGGGGGAATATCCCCTACGAGCAGTACTTC	CASSLQRGNIPYEQYF
NA	NA	TRBJ1-6	TRBV28	TGTGCCAGCAAAGGGGGGCAGAATTCACCCCTCCACTTT	CASKGGQNSPLHF
NA	NA	TRBJ1-4	TRBV15	TGTGCCACCAGCGCGGAAAGGGTCGGTGAAAAACTGTTTTTT	CATSAERVGEKLFF
NA	NA	TRBJ2-1	TRBV14	TGTGCCAGCAGCCAAGATCCCGGGTCGGCTTATCTCAATGAGCAGTTCTTC	CASSQDPGSAYLNEQFF
few	TRBD2	TRBJ2-1	TRBV9	TGTGCCAGCAGCCCCGGACTAGTGTGGAATGAGCAGTTCTTC	CASSPGLVWNEQFF
few	NA	TRBJ2-7	TRBV7-2	TGTGCCAGCAGCCCCCGTTCCTACGAGCAGTACTTC	CASSPRSYEQYF
NA	NA	TRBJ2-5	TRBV29-1	TGCAGCGTTGAAGGGCTCCAACCAGGAGAGACCCAGTACTTC	CSVEGLQPGETQYF
NA	NA	TRBJ2-7	TRBV11-2	TGTGCCAGCAGCTGGCGCGGACAACCAACGAACTCCTACGAGCAGTACTTC	CASSWRGQPTNSYEQYF
once	NA	TRBJ2-3	TRBV24-1	TGTGCCACCAGTGACGAAGCGGGTCCCACAGATACGCAGTATTTT	CATSDEAGPTDTQYF
NA	NA	TRBJ2-7	TRBV4-1	TGCGCCAGCAGCCAAGAGCAGGCCAGCCCCTACGAGCAGTACTTC	CASSQEQASPYEQYF
once	NA	TRBJ1-5	TRBV20-1	TGCAGTGTAGGTAGGGTTGATCAGCCCCAGCATTTT	CSVGRVDQPQHF
few	NA	TRBJ2-1	TRBV5-1	TGCGCCAGCAGCACCGGGACTTTCACCTACAATGAGCAGTTCTTC	CASSTGTFTYNEQFF
NA	TRBD1	TRBJ1-2	TRBV12-3/TRBV12-4	TGTGCCAGCAGTCCGCGGACAGGGGGTCTTACTAACTATGGCTACACCTTC	CASSPRTGGLTNYGYTF
NA	NA	TRBJ2-7	TRBV28	TGTGCCAGCAGTCCGCCGAGCGGAGGGCTGTTAGGCGAGCAGTACTTC	CASSPPSGGLLGEQYF
NA	NA	TRBJ2-1	TRBV7-2	TGTGCCATCAACCAGAACCAGAAGGCCGGGCATGGGCAGTTCTTC	CAINQNQKAGHGQFF
few	NA	TRBJ2-2	TRBV7-9	TGTGCCAGCACCCCTGGGTCGCTCACCGGGGAGCTGTTTTTT	CASTPGSLTGELFF
NA	NA	TRBJ2-1	TRBV29-1	TGCAGCGTCACCCCGGGACGGGGGAACAATGAGCAGTTCTTC	CSVTPGRGNNEQFF
NA	TRBD1	TRBJ2-7	TRBV10-2	TGCGCCAGCAGTGATTTGGGACAGGGCTACGAGCAGTACTTC	CASSDLGQGYEQYF
few	TRBD1	TRBJ1-2	TRBV10-3	TGTGCCACCACTACGGGACAGGGGATGCATGGCTACACCTTC	CATTTGQGMHGYTF
few	TRBD2	TRBJ2-7	TRBV12-3/TRBV12-4	TGTGCCAGCAGTTTAGCGCTGAGTATGACTAGCGGGACCTACGAGCAGTACTTC	CASSLALSMTSGTYEQYF
NA	NA	TRBJ1-2	TRBV7-2	TGTGCCAGCTCGGGGGCAGGTTATGGCTACACCTTC	CASSGAGYGYTF
few	TRBD2	TRBJ2-7	TRBV20-1	TGCAGTGCTAGAGTCACGCGGCTAGCGGTCCGCGAGCAGTACTTC	CSARVTRLAVREQYF
NA	NA	TRBJ1-1	TRBV7-2	TGTGCCAGCAGCTTCGCCGACAGACTGAACACTGAAGCTTTCTTT	CASSFADRLNTEAFF
NA	NA	TRBJ2-7	TRBV29-1	TGCAGCGTGGCAACCGCTTCGGGTGGCGAGCAGTACTTC	CSVATASGGEQYF
few	TRBD1	TRBJ2-1	TRBV20-1	TGCAGTGCTTCCGACAGGGGGGAAGAGGATGAGCAGTTCTTC	CSASDRGEEDEQFF
few	NA	TRBJ2-1	TRBV18	TGTGCCAGCTCACCACGCCTTAATGAGCAGTTCTTC	CASSPRLNEQFF
NA	NA	TRBJ1-6	TRBV20-1	TGCAGTGCTCCAAGGACAGTTCCTAATTCACCCCTCCACTTT	CSAPRTVPNSPLHF
NA	NA	TRBJ1-5	TRBV4-2	TGTGCCAGCAGCCAAGAGTTTAGCAATCGGCCCCAGCATTTT	CASSQEFSNRPQHF
NA	TRBD2	TRBJ2-1	TRBV24-1	TGTGCCACCAGTGATTTAAGCGGGAGGACCTACAATGAGCAGTTCTTC	CATSDLSGRTYNEQFF
few	TRBD2	TRBJ2-1	TRBV12-3/TRBV12-4	TGTGCCAGCAGTTTAGGTGGACTAGCGGGCCCCGAGCAGTTCTTC	CASSLGGLAGPEQFF
few	NA	TRBJ2-7	TRBV5-1	TGCGCCAGCAGCTCCTCATTCGGGAGTGGGGCGGTCGAGCAGTACTTC	CASSSSFGSGAVEQYF
few	TRBD2	TRBJ2-7	TRBV15	TGTGCCACCAGCAGACTAGCGGGAGTCACCGAGCAGTACTTC	CATSRLAGVTEQYF
few	NA	TRBJ2-1	TRBV12-3/TRBV12-4	TGTGCCAGCAGTTTCGGAGAGCCGGGTGAGCAGTTCTTC	CASSFGEPGEQFF
NA	TRBD2	TRBJ2-1	TRBV20-1	TGCAGTGCAACTGGGACTAGCGGGAGTGATTGGTACAATGAGCAGTTCTTC	CSATGTSGSDWYNEQFF
few	NA	TRBJ1-4	TRBV7-9	TGTGCCAGCAGCCCAGGGGCCCTGCGACTGTTTTTT	CASSPGALRLFF